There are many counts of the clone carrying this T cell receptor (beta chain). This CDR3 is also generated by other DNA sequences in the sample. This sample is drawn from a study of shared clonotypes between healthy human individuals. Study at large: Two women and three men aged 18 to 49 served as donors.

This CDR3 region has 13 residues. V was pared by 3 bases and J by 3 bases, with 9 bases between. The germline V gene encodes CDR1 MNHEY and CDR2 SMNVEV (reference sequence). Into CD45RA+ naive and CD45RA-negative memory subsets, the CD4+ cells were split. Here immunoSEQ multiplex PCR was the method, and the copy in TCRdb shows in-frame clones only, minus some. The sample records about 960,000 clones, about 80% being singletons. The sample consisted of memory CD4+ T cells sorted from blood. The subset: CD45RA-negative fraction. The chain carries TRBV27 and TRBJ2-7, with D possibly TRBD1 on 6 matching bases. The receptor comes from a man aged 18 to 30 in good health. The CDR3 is CASSFTGSYEQYF. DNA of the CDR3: TGTGCCAGCAGTTTTACAGGGAGCTACGAGCAGTACTTC.